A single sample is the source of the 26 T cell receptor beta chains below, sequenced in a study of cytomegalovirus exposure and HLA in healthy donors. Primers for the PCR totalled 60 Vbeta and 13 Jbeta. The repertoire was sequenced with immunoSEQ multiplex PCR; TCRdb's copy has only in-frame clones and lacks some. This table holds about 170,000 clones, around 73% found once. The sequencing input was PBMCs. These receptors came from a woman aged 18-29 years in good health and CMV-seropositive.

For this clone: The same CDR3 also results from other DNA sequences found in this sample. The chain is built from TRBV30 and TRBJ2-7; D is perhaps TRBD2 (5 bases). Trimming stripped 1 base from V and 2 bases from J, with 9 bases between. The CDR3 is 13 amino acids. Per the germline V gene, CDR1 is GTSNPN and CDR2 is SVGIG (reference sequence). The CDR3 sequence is CAWSATGAYEQYF. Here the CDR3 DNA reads TGTGCCTGGAGTGCCACCGGGGCCTACGAGCAGTACTTC.

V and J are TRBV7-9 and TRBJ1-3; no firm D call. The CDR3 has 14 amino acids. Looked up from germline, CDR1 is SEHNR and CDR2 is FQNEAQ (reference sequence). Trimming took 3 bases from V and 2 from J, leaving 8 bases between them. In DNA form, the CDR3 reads TGTGCCAGCAGCTTTGGAGGACCTGGAAACACCATATATTTT. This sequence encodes CASSFGGPGNTIYF.

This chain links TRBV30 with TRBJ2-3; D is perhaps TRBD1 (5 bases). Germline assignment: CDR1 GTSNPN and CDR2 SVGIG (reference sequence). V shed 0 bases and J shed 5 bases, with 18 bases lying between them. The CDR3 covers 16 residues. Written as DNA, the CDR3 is TGTGCCTGGAGTGTATTTGAAGCTACAGGTCGAGATACGCAGTATTTT. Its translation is CAWSVFEATGRDTQYF.

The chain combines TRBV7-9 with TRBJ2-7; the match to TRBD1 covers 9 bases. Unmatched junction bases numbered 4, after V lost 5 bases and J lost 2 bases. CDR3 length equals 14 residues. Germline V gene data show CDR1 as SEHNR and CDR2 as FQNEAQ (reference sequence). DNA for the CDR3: TGTGCCAGCAGCCTAACAGGGGGCGCCTACGAGCAGTACTTC. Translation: CASSLTGGAYEQYF.

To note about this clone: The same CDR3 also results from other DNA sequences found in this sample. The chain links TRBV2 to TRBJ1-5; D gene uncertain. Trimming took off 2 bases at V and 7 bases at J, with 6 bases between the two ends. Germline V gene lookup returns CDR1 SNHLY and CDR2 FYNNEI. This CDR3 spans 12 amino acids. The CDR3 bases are TGTGCCAGCAGTGAAAGGCGGCAGCCCCAGCATTTT. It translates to CASSERRQPQHF.

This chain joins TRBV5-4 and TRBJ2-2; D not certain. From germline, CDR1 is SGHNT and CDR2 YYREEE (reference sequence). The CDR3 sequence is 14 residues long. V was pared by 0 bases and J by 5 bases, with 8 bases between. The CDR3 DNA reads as TGTGCCAGCAGCTTGGCCGGTGTAACCGGGGAGCTGTTTTTT. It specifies CASSLAGVTGELFF.

The CDR3 is CASSVASRDRGETQYF. Here the CDR3 DNA reads TGTGCCAGCAGCGTAGCATCCCGGGACAGGGGCGAGACCCAGTACTTC. V and J are TRBV9 and TRBJ2-5, with 10 bases that match TRBD1. The CDR3 contains 16 residues. Germline V lookup: CDR1 SGDLS, CDR2 YYNGEE. V was clipped by 0 bases and J by 5 bases; unmatched bases: 7.

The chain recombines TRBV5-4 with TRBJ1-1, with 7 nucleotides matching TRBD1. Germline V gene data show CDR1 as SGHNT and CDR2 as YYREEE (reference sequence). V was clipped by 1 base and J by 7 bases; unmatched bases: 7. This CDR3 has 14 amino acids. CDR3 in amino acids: CASSLFQGGIEAFF. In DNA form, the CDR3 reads TGTGCCAGCAGCTTGTTCCAGGGGGGCATTGAAGCTTTCTTT.

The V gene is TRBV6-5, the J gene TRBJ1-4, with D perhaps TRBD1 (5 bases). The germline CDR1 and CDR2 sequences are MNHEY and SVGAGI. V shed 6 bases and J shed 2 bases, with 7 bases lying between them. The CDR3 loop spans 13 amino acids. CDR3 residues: CASSRATNEKLFF. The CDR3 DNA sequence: TGTGCCAGCAGCAGGGCCACTAATGAAAAACTGTTTTTT.

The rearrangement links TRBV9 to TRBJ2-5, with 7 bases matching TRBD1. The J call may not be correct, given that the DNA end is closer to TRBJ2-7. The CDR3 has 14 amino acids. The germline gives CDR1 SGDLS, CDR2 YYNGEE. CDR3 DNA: TGTGCCAGCAGCGTAGGAGGGGGCAGCGACGAGCAGTACTTC. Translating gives CASSVGGGSDEQYF.

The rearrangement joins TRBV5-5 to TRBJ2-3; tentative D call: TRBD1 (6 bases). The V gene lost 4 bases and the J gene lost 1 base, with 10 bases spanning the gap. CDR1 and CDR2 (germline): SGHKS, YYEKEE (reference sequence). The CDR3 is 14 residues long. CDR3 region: CASSPDRRTDTQYF. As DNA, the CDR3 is TGTGCCAGCAGCCCGGACAGACGCACAGATACGCAGTATTTT. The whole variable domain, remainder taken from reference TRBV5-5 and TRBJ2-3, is DAGVTQSPTHLIKTRGQQVTLRCSPISGHKSVSWYQQVLGQGPQFIFQYYEKEERGRGNFPDRFSARQFPNYSSELNVNALLLGDSALYLCASSPDRRTDTQYFGPGTRLTVL.

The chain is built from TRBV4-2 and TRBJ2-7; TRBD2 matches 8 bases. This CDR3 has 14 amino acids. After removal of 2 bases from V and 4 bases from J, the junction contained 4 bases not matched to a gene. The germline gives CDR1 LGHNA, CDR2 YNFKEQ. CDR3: CASSQREGLYEQYF. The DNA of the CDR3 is TGTGCCAGCAGCCAACGGGAGGGACTATACGAGCAGTACTTC.

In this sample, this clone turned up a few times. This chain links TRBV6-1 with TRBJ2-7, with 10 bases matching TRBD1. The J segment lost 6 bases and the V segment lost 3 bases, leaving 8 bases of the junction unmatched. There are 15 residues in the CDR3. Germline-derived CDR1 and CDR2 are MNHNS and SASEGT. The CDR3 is CASSEWDRGSGEQYF. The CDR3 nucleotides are TGTGCCAGCAGTGAGTGGGACAGGGGTTCGGGCGAGCAGTACTTC.

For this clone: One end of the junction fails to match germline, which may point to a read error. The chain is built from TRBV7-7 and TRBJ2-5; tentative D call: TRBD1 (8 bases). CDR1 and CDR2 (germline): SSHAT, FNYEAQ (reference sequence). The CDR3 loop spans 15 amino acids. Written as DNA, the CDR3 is TGTGCTAGCAGCGGGACCCAGGGGGCCAGGGAGACCCAGTACTTC. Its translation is CASSGTQGARETQYF.

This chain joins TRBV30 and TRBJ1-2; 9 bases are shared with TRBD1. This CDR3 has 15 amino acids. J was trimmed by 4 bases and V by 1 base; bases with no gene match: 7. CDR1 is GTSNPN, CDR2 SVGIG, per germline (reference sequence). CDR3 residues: CAWSGTGARGYGYTF. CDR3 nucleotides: TGTGCCTGGAGTGGGACAGGGGCGCGGGGCTATGGCTACACCTTC.

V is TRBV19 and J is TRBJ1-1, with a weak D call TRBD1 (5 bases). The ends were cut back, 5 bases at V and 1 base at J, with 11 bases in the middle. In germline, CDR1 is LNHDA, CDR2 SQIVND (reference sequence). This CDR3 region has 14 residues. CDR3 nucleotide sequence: TGTGCCAGTAGTTCAATAGACAGGAACACTGAAGCTTTCTTT. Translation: CASSSIDRNTEAFF.

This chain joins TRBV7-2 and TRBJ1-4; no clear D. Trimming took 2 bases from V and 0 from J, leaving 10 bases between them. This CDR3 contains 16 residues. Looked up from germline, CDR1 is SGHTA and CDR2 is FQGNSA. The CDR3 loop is CASSLMAQTTNEKLFF. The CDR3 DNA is TGTGCCAGCAGCTTAATGGCACAGACAACTAATGAAAAACTGTTTTTT.

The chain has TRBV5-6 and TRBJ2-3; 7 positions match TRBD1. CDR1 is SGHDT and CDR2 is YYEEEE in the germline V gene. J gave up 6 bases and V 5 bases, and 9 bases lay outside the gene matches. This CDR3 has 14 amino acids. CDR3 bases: TGTGCCAGCAGGGGGACAGATGGTCCGGATACGCAGTATTTT. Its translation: CASRGTDGPDTQYF.

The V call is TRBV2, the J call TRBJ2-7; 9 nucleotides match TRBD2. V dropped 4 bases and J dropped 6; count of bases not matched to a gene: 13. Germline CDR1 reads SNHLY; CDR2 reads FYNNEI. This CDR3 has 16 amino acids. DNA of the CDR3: TGTGCCAGCAGTGGGGAGAAACTAGCGGGTGTACGCGAGCAGTACTTC. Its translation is CASSGEKLAGVREQYF.

The CDR3 loop reads CASKGDLDYGYTF. CDR3 coding DNA: TGCGCCAGCAAGGGAGACTTAGACTATGGCTACACCTTC. The chain employs TRBV5-1 and TRBJ1-2; D not resolved. The CDR3 spans 13 residues. Germline V CDR1 and CDR2: SGHRS, YFSETQ. The V gene lost 6 bases and the J gene lost 3 bases, with 12 bases spanning the gap.

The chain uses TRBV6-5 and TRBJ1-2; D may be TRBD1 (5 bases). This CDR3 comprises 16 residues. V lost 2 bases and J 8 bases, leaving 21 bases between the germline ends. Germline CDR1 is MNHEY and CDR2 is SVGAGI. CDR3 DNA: TGTGCCAGCAGTTACGGGATGGGGAGGGGAACTGACGGCTACACCTTC. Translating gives CASSYGMGRGTDGYTF.

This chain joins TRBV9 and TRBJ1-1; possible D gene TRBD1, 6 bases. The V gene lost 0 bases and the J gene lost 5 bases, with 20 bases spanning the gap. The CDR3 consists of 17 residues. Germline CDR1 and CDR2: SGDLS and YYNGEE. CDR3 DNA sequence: TGTGCCAGCAGCGTAGGCGGGGGCGTAAGGTCGGGGACTGAAGCTTTCTTT. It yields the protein CASSVGGGVRSGTEAFF. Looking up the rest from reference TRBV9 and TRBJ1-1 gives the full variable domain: DSGVTQTPKHLITATGQRVTLRCSPRSGDLSVYWYQQSLDQGLQFLIQYYNGEERAKGNILERFSAQQFPDLHSELNLSSLELGDSALYFCASSVGGGVRSGTEAFFGQGTRLTVV.

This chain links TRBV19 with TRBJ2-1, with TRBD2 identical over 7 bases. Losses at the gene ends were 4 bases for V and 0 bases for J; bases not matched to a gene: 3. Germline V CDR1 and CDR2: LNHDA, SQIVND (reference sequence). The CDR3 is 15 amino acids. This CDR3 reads CASSTAGSSYNEQFF. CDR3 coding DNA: TGTGCCAGTAGTACAGCGGGGAGCTCCTACAATGAGCAGTTCTTC.

The CDR3 loop is CASTKQGMNTEAFF. CDR3 bases: TGTGCCAGCACGAAACAGGGAATGAACACTGAAGCTTTCTTT. The chain couples TRBV27 to TRBJ1-1, with a possible D match to TRBD1 (6 bases). Trimming stripped 7 bases from V and 0 bases from J, with 12 bases between. Germline loops: CDR1 MNHEY, CDR2 SMNVEV (reference sequence). CDR3 length equals 14 residues.

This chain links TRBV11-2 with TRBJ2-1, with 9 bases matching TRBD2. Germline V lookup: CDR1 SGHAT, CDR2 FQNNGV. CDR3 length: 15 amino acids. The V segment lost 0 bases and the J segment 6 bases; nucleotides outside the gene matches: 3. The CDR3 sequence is CASSLEGGRGNEQFF. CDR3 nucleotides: TGTGCCAGCAGCTTAGAGGGCGGGAGGGGCAATGAGCAGTTCTTC.

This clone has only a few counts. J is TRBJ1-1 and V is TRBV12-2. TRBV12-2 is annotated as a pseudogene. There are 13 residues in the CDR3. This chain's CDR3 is CASRPSWCTEAFF. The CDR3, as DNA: TGTGCAAGTCGCCCAAGCTGGTGCACTGAAGCTTTCTTT.